Shown below are 16 T cell receptor beta chains from a single sample sequenced in a study of T-cell reconstitution after alpha-beta-depleted transplantation in children. The TCRbeta library was prepared with unique molecular identifiers. TCRdb called the PCR reads again in MiXCR, with one record for every CDR3 protein. The sample includes about 400,000 distinct CDR3 sequences, 15% to 20% of them seen just once. Specimen: PBMCs, mostly from graft donor cells, collected 360 days after TCRalphabeta/CD19-depleted stem cell transplant. These TCRs come from a boy in the first two years of life who had a stem cell transplant for Wiskott-Aldrich syndrome, so the T cells may come from the graft donor.

The chain couples TRBV5-6 to TRBJ2-7; D is ambiguous. With 6 bases removed from V and 2 bases from J, the gap between germline ends came to 18 bases. This CDR3 has 15 residues. Germline lookup yields CDR1 SGHDT and CDR2 YYEEEE. As DNA, the CDR3 is TGTGCCAGCACCCGAAGGAACAGTCTCACCTACGAGCAGTACTTC. It translates to CASTRRNSLTYEQYF. Full variable domain (outside the CDR3, taken from reference TRBV5-6 and TRBJ2-7): DAGVTQSPTHLIKTRGQQVTLRCSPKSGHDTVSWYQQALGQGPQFIFQYYEEEERQRGNFPDRFSGHQFPNYSSELNVNALLLGDSALYLCASTRRNSLTYEQYFGPGTRLTVT.

This clonotype came up once. This chain joins TRBV29-1 and TRBJ2-2; 8 nucleotides align to TRBD2. Germline V gene sequence: CDR1 SQVTM, CDR2 ANQGSEA. This CDR3 has 14 residues. V shed 7 bases, J shed 0 bases, and the junction held 4 bases outside the gene matches. The DNA for the CDR3 is TGCAGCGGCGCCGGGGGGGCGAACACCGGGGAGCTGTTTTTT. Its protein product is CSGAGGANTGELFF.

This clonotype came up a few times. The gene calls are TRBV6-1 and TRBJ1-5, with D unresolved. V dropped 7 bases and J dropped 0 bases, with 7 bases sitting between them. This CDR3 comprises 13 residues. Germline CDR1 and CDR2: MNHNS and SASEGT. The DNA of the CDR3 is TGTGCCAGCAAAGCGTATAGCAATCAGCCCCAGCATTTT. Amino acid sequence: CASKAYSNQPQHF.

The gene calls are TRBV6-1 and TRBJ2-3; TRBD1 aligns across 7 bases. Germline CDR1 MNHNS, CDR2 SASEGT. The CDR3 is made up of 13 amino acids. V was pared by 6 bases and J by 2 bases, with 2 bases of the junction left unmatched. CDR3 sequence reads: CASRGQVTDTQYF. Here the CDR3 DNA reads TGTGCCAGCAGAGGACAGGTCACAGATACGCAGTATTTT.

The chain uses TRBV7-8 and TRBJ2-5; 9 bases are shared with TRBD2. The CDR3 extends over 16 amino acids. Germline V gene lookup returns CDR1 SGHVS and CDR2 FQNEAQ. J was trimmed by 0 bases and V by 5 bases; bases with no gene match: 7. This chain's CDR3 is CASSLNSGRNQETQYF. CDR3 coding DNA: TGTGCCAGCAGCCTAAACAGCGGGAGGAACCAAGAGACCCAGTACTTC.

This clonotype occurred a few times. This chain uses TRBV11-3 with TRBJ2-1, with 7 bases lining up with TRBD2. The germline gives CDR1 SGHNT, CDR2 YENEEA. V was pared by 5 bases and J by 7 bases, with 8 bases of the junction left unmatched. CDR3 length equals 14 residues. The DNA of the CDR3 is TGTGCCAGCAGCGGGGACTATAATAAGAATGAGCAGTTCTTC. Residues: CASSGDYNKNEQFF. Together with reference TRBV11-3 and TRBJ2-1, the CDR3 gives the full variable domain: EAGVVQSPRYKIIEKKQPVAFWCNPISGHNTLYWYLQNLGQGPELLIRYENEEAVDDSQLPKDRFSAERLKGVDSTLKIQPAELGDSAVYLCASSGDYNKNEQFFGPGTRLTVL.

The J gene is TRBJ1-5, the V gene TRBV27; D call uncertain. Germline V CDR1 and CDR2: MNHEY, SMNVEV (reference sequence). The CDR3 extends over 15 amino acids. V was clipped by 3 bases and J by 1 base, with 10 bases between them. The CDR3 nucleotides read TGTGCCAGCAGTTTGGTAGCGGGGAGCAATCAGCCCCAGCATTTT. Its translation is CASSLVAGSNQPQHF.

CDR3 nucleotides: TGCAGCGTTGCCCCCTACTTCGAGCAGTACTTC. As protein: CSVAPYFEQYF. This chain joins TRBV29-1 and TRBJ2-7; D gene ambiguous. The CDR3 extends over 11 amino acids. Germline V gives CDR1 SQVTM, CDR2 ANQGSEA. V was shortened by 4 bases and J by 6 bases, with 10 bases between the two germline ends.

CDR3 in amino acids: CASSLRSGRTRPHNEQFF. The CDR3 DNA sequence: TGTGCCAGCAGCTTAAGAAGCGGGAGGACCAGGCCACACAATGAGCAGTTCTTC. This rearrangement joins TRBV11-1 to TRBJ2-1; TRBD2 matches 9 bases. Germline CDR1 SGHAT, CDR2 FQDESV (reference sequence). Trimming took 2 bases from V and 5 from J; bases not matched to a gene: 13. This CDR3 is built from 18 residues.

There are many counts of this clonotype. The rearrangement joins TRBV6-1 to TRBJ2-1; D gene ambiguous. In germline, CDR1 is MNHNS, CDR2 SASEGT. The V end was cut by 5 bases, the J end by 8 bases, with 16 bases between. The CDR3 is made up of 14 amino acids. CDR3 sequence (DNA): TGTGCCAGCAGTCATCTACCGTGCCAGGATGAGCAGTTCTTC. This encodes CASSHLPCQDEQFF.

This clonotype was counted between two and nine times. V is TRBV5-1 and J is TRBJ2-1; no definite D call. Germline V gene lookup returns CDR1 SGHRS and CDR2 YFSETQ. With 1 base removed from V and 6 bases from J, the gap between germline ends came to 17 bases. This CDR3 is 16 amino acids long. CDR3 sequence: CASSLKNFFVRNEQFF. For the CDR3, the DNA is TGCGCCAGCAGCTTGAAGAACTTCTTCGTCCGCAATGAGCAGTTCTTC.

The CDR3 DNA follows: TGCAGCGTCTGGGTCGGGAGGGCCGGTGGGGCCAACGTCCTGACTTTC. Translating it yields CSVWVGRAGGANVLTF. The rearrangement uses TRBV29-1 and TRBJ2-6; 8 bases map to TRBD2. This CDR3 has 16 amino acids. V shed 6 bases, J shed 3 bases, and the junction held 10 bases outside the gene matches. Germline-derived CDR1 and CDR2 are SQVTM and ANQGSEA.

A remark on this clonotype: A much larger clone is a single base away; this may be a read error. The gene calls are TRBV20-1 and TRBJ2-7; D gene unclear. The CDR3 runs 10 residues. V lost 1 base, J lost 5 bases, and 3 bases lay in between. Germline loops: CDR1 DFQATT, CDR2 SNEGSKA (reference sequence). This chain's CDR3 is CSARADEQYF. In nucleotides, the CDR3 is TGCAGTGCTAGAGCGGACGAGCAGTACTTC.

This clonotype was detected a few times. The rearrangement links TRBV7-9 to TRBJ2-5, with no clear D. This CDR3 has 13 residues. The germline V gene has CDR1 SEHNR and CDR2 FQNEAQ (reference sequence). Trimming left V 4 bases short and J 3 bases short, with 9 bases between. The CDR3 protein is CASSSPPEETQYF. The DNA for the CDR3 is TGTGCCAGCAGCTCCCCTCCTGAAGAGACCCAGTACTTC.

This sequence joins TRBV12-3 or TRBV12-4 and TRBJ1-3; the match to TRBD1 covers 7 bases. V lost 5 bases, J lost 4 bases, and 8 bases stayed unmatched. The CDR3 has 15 residues. This chain's CDR3 is CASSPGQARGNTIYF. In DNA form, the CDR3 reads TGTGCCAGCAGTCCAGGACAGGCGAGAGGAAACACCATATATTTT.

In this sample, this clonotype turned up many times. This chain joins TRBV29-1 and TRBJ2-5, with D perhaps assigned TRBD1 or TRBD2 (5 bases each). This CDR3 region has 14 residues. V lost 6 bases, J lost 5 bases, and 19 bases lay in between. From germline, CDR1 is SQVTM and CDR2 ANQGSEA. Written as DNA, the CDR3 is TGCAGCGTCGCCGGGACCTCGGGCGGGGAGACCCAGTACTTC. Protein product: CSVAGTSGGETQYF.